This TCR beta chain was recovered during a study of CD4 T cells in relation to SARS-CoV-2 and coronaviruses. TCRdb keeps only in-frame clones here, not all; method: immunoSEQ multiplex PCR. Of approximately 64,000 clones detected, 94% appear once; the ten largest clones hold 0.14%. Losses at the gene ends were 3 bases for V and 1 base for J; bases not matched to a gene: 4. The germline V gene has CDR1 SGHNT and CDR2 YENEEA. This CDR3 spans 16 amino acids. Regarding this clone: The antigen is undetermined.

Study outcomes and limitations: According to naive versus memory sequencing, detected responses are memory recall, not newly primed.

Before the COVID-19 pandemic, during about 2010-2018, CD4+ T cells were taken from unexposed donors. This clonotype originated in a human donor in good health. Sequenced material: naive CD4+ T cells from PBMCs. Described subset: naive CD4+ T cells isolated by negative enrichment. V and J are TRBV11-3 and TRBJ2-2; 8 bases fit TRBD2. The CDR3 protein is CASSFLAGLNTGELFF. The CDR3 DNA follows: TGTGCCAGCAGCTTCTTAGCGGGATTGAACACCGGGGAGCTGTTTTTT.